This TCR beta chain was captured by sequencing in a study of T cells after yellow fever vaccination. Across the study: The authors prepared low-cell-number fractions using SMART-Seq v4 Ultra Low Input. Points from the study as a whole: After the booster, roughly 96% of CD4 and 75% to 90% of CD8 primary-response clones were re-detected. Researchers cautioned that FACS-sorted repertoires could harbor abundant clonotypes contaminating from the bulk population.

Germline V CDR1 and CDR2: MNHEY, SVGAGI. V was shortened by 0 bases and J by 2 bases, with 14 bases between the two germline ends. This CDR3 spans 16 amino acids. A universal primer site and UMIs were added as TCR cDNA was made by 5'RACE template switching. TCRdb reprocessed the 5' RACE reads via MiXCR and lists one record per CDR3 protein. Of 250,000 to 400,000 distinct CDR3 sequences listed, roughly 4.3% are singletons. With regard to this clonotype: Its antigen is undetermined.

The material was PBMCs, obtained 5 days after the yellow fever booster vaccination. The clonotype originates from a man between 18 and 29 years old who received the YFV17D yellow fever vaccine. The chain recombines TRBV6-5 with TRBJ2-7; D is undetermined. As DNA, the CDR3 is TGTGCCAGCAGTTACTCGGGATCACGGCTAGCCTACGAGCAGTACTTC. This codes for CASSYSGSRLAYEQYF.